This TCR beta chain is drawn from a study of blood T cell repertoires in COVID-19. Study-wide background: Sites in the United States, Italy and Spain provided acute and convalescent COVID-19 samples. In each case, the material was cDNA or gDNA derived from T cells, B-cell-depleted T cells, or PBMCs.

In the source study's methods: Cell counts per sample came from amplifying reference gene primers. Profiled with immunoSEQ multiplex PCR; TCRdb holds only in-frame clones, not every one. V and J calls and clone size are as listed in that table; D and trimming were resolved from the DNA. This sample yields some 150,000 clones, of which around nine tenths are seen a single time; over 3.5% belongs to the top ten. The clonotype comes from a man aged 18 to 30 with active or convalescent COVID-19. The sequenced material came from peripheral blood.

CDR3 region: CSVDRGQGYGYTF. CDR3 nucleotide sequence: TGCAGCGTTGATAGAGGACAGGGATATGGCTACACCTTC. The V and J genes are TRBV29-1 and TRBJ1-2; 8 nucleotides align to TRBD1. This CDR3 spans 13 amino acids. Germline trimming cut 3 bases from V and 5 bases from J; bases unmatched to any gene: 5. In germline, CDR1 is SQVTM, CDR2 ANQGSEA. Complete variable domain (other parts from reference TRBV29-1 and TRBJ1-2): SAVISQKPSRDICQRGTSLTIQCQVDSQVTMMFWYRQQPGQSLTLIATANQGSEATYESGFVIDKFPISRPNLTFSTLTVSNMSPEDSSIYLCSVDRGQGYGYTFGSGTRLTVV.